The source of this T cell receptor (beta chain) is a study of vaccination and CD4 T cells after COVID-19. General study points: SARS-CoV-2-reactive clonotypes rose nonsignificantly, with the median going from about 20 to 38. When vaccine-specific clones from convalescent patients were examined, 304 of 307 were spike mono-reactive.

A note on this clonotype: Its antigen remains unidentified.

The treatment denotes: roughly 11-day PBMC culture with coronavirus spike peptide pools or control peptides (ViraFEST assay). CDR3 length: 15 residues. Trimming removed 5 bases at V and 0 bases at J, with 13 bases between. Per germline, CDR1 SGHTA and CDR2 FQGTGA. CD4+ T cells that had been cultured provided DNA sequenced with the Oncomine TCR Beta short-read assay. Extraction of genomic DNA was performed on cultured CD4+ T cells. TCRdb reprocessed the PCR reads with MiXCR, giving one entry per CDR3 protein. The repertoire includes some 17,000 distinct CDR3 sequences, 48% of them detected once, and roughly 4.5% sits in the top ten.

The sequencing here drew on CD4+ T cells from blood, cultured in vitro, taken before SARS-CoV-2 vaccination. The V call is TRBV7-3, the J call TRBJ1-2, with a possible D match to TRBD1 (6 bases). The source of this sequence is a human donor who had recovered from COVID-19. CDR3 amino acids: CASSPSGTTNYGYTF. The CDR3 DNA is TGTGCCAGCAGCCCCTCGGGGACAACTAACTATGGCTACACCTTC.